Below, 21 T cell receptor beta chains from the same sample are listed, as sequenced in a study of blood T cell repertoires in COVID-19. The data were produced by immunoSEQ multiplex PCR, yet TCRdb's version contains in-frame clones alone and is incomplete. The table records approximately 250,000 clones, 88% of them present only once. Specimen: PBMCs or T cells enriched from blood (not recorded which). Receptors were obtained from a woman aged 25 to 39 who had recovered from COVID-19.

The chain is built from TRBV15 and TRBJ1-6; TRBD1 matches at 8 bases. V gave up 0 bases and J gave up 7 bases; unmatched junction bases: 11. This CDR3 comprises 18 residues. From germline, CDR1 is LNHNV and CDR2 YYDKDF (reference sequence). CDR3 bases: TGTGCCACCAGCAGAGATCTCCCAGGGGGCGGAAGGAATTCACCCCTCCACTTT. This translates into CATSRDLPGGGRNSPLHF. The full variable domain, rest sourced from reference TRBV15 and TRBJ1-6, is DAMVIQNPRYQVTQFGKPVTLSCSQTLNHNVMYWYQQKSSQAPKLLFHYYDKDFNNEADTPDNFQSRRPNTSFCFLDIRSPGLGDTAMYLCATSRDLPGGGRNSPLHFGNGTRLTVT.

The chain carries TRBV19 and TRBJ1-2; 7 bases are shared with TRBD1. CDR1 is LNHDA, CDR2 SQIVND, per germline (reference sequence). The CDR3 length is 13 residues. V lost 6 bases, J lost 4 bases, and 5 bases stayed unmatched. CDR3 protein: CASSGGGSYGYTF. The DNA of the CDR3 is TGTGCCAGTAGCGGAGGGGGCAGCTATGGCTACACCTTC.

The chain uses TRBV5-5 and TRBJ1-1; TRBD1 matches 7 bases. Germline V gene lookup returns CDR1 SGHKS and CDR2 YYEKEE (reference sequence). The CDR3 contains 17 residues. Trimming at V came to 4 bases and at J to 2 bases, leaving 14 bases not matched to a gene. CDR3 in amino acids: CASSPWGRQGPNTEAFF. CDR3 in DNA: TGTGCCAGCAGCCCTTGGGGCCGACAGGGTCCAAACACTGAAGCTTTCTTT.

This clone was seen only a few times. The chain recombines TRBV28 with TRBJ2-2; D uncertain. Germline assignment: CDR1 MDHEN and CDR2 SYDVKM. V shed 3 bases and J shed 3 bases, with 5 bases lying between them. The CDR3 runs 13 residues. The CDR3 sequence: CASSLAHTGELFF. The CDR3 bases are TGTGCCAGCAGTTTGGCACACACCGGGGAGCTGTTTTTT. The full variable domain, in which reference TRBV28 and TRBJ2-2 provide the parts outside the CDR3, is DVKVTQSSRYLVKRTGEKVFLECVQDMDHENMFWYRQDPGLGLRLIYFSYDVKMKEKGDIPEGYSVSREKKERFSLILESASTNQTSMYLCASSLAHTGELFFGEGSRLTVL.

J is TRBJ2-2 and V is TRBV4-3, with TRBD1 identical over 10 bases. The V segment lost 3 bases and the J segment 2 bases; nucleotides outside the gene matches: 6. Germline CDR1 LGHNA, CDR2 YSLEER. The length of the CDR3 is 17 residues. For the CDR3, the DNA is TGCGCCAGCAGCCATGAGGGACAGGGGTTTAACACCGGGGAGCTGTTTTTT. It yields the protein CASSHEGQGFNTGELFF.

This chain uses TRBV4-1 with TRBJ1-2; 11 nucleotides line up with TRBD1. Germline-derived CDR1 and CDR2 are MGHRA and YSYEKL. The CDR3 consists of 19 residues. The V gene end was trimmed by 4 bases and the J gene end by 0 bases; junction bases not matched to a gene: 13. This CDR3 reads CASSPEMSGTGGSNYGYTF. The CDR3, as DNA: TGCGCCAGCAGCCCTGAGATGAGCGGGACAGGGGGTTCTAACTATGGCTACACCTTC.

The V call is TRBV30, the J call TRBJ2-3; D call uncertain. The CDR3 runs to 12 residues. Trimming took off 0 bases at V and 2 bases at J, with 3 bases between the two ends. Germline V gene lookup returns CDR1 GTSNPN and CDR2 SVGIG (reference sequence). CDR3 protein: CAWSVFTDTQYF. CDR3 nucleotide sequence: TGTGCCTGGAGTGTCTTCACAGATACGCAGTATTTT.

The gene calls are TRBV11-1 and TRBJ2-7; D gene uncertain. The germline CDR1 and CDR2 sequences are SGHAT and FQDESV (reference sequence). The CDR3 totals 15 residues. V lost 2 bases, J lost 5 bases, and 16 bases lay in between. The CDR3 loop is CASSLRRLEGNEQYF. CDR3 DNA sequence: TGTGCCAGCAGCTTAAGGAGATTAGAAGGAAACGAGCAGTACTTC.

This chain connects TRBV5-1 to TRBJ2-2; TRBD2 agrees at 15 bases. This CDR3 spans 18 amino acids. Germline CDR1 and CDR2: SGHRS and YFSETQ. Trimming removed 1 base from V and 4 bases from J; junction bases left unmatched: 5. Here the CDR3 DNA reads TGCGCCAGCAGCTTGACCCGGACTAGCGGGAGGGGCACCGGGGAGCTGTTTTTT. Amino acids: CASSLTRTSGRGTGELFF.

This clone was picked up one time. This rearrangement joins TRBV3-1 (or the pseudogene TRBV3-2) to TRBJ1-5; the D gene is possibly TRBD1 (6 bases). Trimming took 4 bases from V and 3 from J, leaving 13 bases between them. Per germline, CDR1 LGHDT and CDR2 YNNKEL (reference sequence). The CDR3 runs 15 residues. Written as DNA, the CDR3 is TGTGCCAGCAGCCCCCGTACAGGGTACAATCAGCCCCAGCATTTT. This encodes CASSPRTGYNQPQHF.

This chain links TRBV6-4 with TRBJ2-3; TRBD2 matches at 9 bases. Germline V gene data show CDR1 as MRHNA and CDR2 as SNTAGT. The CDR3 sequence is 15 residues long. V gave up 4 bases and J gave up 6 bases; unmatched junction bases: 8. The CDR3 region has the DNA TGTGCCAGCAGTGTCTGGAGCGGGGGGCAGGATACGCAGTATTTT. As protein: CASSVWSGGQDTQYF.

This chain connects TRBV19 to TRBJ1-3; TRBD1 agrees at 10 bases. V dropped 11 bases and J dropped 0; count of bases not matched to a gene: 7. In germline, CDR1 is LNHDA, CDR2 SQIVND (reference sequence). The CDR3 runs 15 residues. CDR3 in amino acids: CASLRTGGSGNTIYF. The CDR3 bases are TGTGCCTCGCTGAGGACAGGGGGCTCTGGAAACACCATATATTTT.

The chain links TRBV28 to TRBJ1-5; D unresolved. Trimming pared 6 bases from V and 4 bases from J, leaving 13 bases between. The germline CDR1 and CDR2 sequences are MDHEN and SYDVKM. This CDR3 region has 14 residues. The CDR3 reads CASSLIASNQPQHF. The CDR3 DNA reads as TGTGCCAGCAGCTTAATCGCGTCAAATCAGCCCCAGCATTTT.

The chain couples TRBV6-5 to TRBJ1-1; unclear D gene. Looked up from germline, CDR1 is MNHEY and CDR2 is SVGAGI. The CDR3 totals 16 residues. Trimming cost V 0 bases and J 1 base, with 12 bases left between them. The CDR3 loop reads CASSYSMGEANTEAFF. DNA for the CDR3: TGTGCCAGCAGTTACTCGATGGGAGAGGCGAACACTGAAGCTTTCTTT.

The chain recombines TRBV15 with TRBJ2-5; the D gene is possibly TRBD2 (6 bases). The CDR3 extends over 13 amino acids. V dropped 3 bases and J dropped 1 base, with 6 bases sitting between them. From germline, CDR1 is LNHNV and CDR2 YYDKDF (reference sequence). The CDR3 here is CATSRGLQETQYF. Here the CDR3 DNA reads TGTGCCACCAGCAGGGGACTCCAAGAGACCCAGTACTTC.

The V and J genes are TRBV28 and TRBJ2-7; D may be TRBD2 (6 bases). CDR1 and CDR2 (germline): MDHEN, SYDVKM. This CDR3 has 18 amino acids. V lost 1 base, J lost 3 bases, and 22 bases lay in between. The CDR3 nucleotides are TGTGCCAGCAGTTTATTTGCAGGGTTCGGTCGGGGAGGCTACGAGCAGTACTTC. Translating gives CASSLFAGFGRGGYEQYF.

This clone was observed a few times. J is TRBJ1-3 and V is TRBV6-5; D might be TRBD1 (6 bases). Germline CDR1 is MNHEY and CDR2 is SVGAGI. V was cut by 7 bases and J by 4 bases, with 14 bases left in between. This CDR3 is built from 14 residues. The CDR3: CASTQGMLGNTIYF. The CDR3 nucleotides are TGTGCCAGCACGCAGGGGATGTTGGGAAACACCATATATTTT.

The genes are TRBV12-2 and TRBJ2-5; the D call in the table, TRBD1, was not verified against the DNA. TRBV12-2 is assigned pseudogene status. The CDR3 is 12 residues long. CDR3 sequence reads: CASRYRIKTQYF. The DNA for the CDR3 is TGTGCAAGTCGATACAGGATTAAGACCCAGTACTTC.

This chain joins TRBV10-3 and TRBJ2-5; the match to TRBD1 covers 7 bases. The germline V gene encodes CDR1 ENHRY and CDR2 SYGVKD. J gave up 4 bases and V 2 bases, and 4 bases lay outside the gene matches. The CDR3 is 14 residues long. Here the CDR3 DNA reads TGTGCCATCAGTGAGACGGCAGGGGGAGAGACCCAGTACTTC. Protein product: CAISETAGGETQYF.

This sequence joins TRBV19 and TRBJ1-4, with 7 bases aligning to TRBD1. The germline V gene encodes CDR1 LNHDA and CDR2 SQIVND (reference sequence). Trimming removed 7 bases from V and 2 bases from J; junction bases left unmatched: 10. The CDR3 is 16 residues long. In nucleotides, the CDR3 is TGTGCCAGTATTGGGACAGCTTTTGGGACTAATGAAAAACTGTTTTTT. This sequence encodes CASIGTAFGTNEKLFF.

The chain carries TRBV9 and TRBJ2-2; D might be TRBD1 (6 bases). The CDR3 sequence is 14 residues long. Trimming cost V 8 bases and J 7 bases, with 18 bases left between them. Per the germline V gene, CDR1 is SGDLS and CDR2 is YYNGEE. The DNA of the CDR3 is TGTGCCAGTAGCCAGGGGCCGCAGAGCGGGGAGCTGTTTTTT. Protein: CASSQGPQSGELFF.